The rows below give T cell receptor beta chains drawn from one sample of a study of blood T cell repertoires in COVID-19. Clones were read by immunoSEQ multiplex PCR, and TCRdb kept only the in-frame ones, dropping some. Here the sample spans some 200,000 clones, 83% being singletons. Sequenced sample: PBMCs or T cells enriched from blood (not recorded which). The receptors shown here come from a woman aged 45 to 65 who had been exposed to COVID-19. Each CDR3 is given with its conserved first and last residue. The D gene is left open where the match is weak. The size of a clone is reported for some rows only, either as once, few or many, or as a class for expanded clones.

clone size	J gene	V gene	D gene	CDR3 DNA	CDR3 protein
-	TRBJ1-2	TRBV19	TRBD1	TGTGCCAGTAGTATAGGGACAGGGAACGGCTACACCTTC	CASSIGTGNGYTF
-	TRBJ1-6	TRBV27	-	TGTGCCAGCAGTCCTACCCGAAGGGGCCCCCTCCACTTT	CASSPTRRGPLHF
-	TRBJ2-7	TRBV23-1	-	TGCGCCAGCAACACCTACGAGCAGTACTTC	CASNTYEQYF
once	TRBJ1-5	TRBV30	-	TGTGCCTGGAGTACCAGTTTCAATCAGCCCCAGCATTTT	CAWSTSFNQPQHF
few	TRBJ2-7	TRBV6-5	TRBD1	TGTGCCAGCAGGACAGGGTTAGTTGCGCAGTACTTC	CASRTGLVAQYF
-	TRBJ1-1	TRBV7-2	-	TGTGCCAGCAGCTCCCCAGGGAATTTAACTGAAGCTTTCTTT	CASSSPGNLTEAFF
once	TRBJ1-5	TRBV28	-	TGTGCCACTTTCGGGGGATCGGGCCACAATCAGCCCCAGCATTTT	CATFGGSGHNQPQHF
-	TRBJ2-5	TRBV20-1	-	TGCAGTGCTAGTCCGTCGACTAGAGTCCGGGAGACCCAGTACTTC	CSASPSTRVRETQYF
-	TRBJ1-2	TRBV19	TRBD1	TGTGCCAGCTCCCCCGTGACAGGGAGGTATGGCTACACCTTC	CASSPVTGRYGYTF
-	TRBJ1-1	TRBV6-2/TRBV6-3	-	TGTGCCAGCAGTTACTCCGGCAGGGCGAACACTGAAGCTTTCTTT	CASSYSGRANTEAFF
-	TRBJ2-7	TRBV5-1	-	TGCGCCAGCAGCTTGGTGGGCAGAAGCTCCTACGAGCAGTACTTC	CASSLVGRSSYEQYF
-	TRBJ1-1	TRBV5-1	-	TGCGCCAGCAGCTTGTCGAGCGCGAACACTGAAGCTTTCTTT	CASSLSSANTEAFF
-	TRBJ1-3	TRBV7-9	-	TGTGCCAGCAGCCCCCATCGGGACACCGGTAGTGTAGGAAACACCATATATTTT	CASSPHRDTGSVGNTIYF
-	TRBJ2-1	TRBV5-1	-	TGCGCCAGCAGCACCGAGGGACTGGATGAGCAGTTCTTC	CASSTEGLDEQFF
-	TRBJ1-1	TRBV7-9	-	TGTGCCAGCAGCTTAGAAGGGACAAGTGAAGCTTTCTTT	CASSLEGTSEAFF
-	TRBJ2-5	TRBV4-1	TRBD2	TGCGCCAGCAGCCCGACTAGCGTGGAGACCCAGTACTTC	CASSPTSVETQYF
few	TRBJ1-5	TRBV6-5	-	TGTGCCAGCAGCCCCGTCGGGGGCAATCAGCCCCAGCATTTT	CASSPVGGNQPQHF
-	TRBJ2-5	TRBV7-6	TRBD2	TGTGCCAGCAGCCTAGGACTAGCGACCCAAGAGACCCAGTACTTC	CASSLGLATQETQYF
-	TRBJ1-1	TRBV7-9	TRBD1	TGTGCCAGCAGCCAAGCGGACAGGGCGACTGAAGCTTTCTTT	CASSQADRATEAFF
-	TRBJ1-2	TRBV4-2	TRBD1	TGTGCCAGCACCCCTACACAGACAGGGCCCAATGCATTGGGTGGCTACACCTTC	CASTPTQTGPNALGGYTF
-	TRBJ1-5	TRBV28	-	TGTGCCAGCAGTTTAGAGTCCGGGAATCTACCCATTAGCAATCAGCCCCAGCATTTT	CASSLESGNLPISNQPQHF
-	TRBJ1-2	TRBV27	-	TGTGCCAGCAGTCGGGGTCCTCTGGAGGGCTACACCTTC	CASSRGPLEGYTF
-	TRBJ2-1	TRBV6-1	-	TGTGCCAGCAGTGAAGTTGCGGGGAGGCGGTTCTTC	CASSEVAGRRFF
once	TRBJ1-2	TRBV6-2/TRBV6-3	TRBD1	TGTGCCAGCAGTTACTCCCTCCGACAGGGGCACTATGGCTACACCTTC	CASSYSLRQGHYGYTF
-	TRBJ2-3	TRBV7-3	TRBD2	TGTGCCAGCAGCACCACCGGGACTAGCGGGGATACGCAGTATTTT	CASSTTGTSGDTQYF
-	TRBJ1-1	TRBV4-1	TRBD1	TGCGCCAGCAGCCACCCGTTGACAGGGAGTAGGAACACTGAAGCTTTCTTT	CASSHPLTGSRNTEAFF
-	TRBJ2-7	TRBV5-8	-	TGTGCCAGCAGCCCGCACAGGGTTTTATCCTACGAGCAGTACTTC	CASSPHRVLSYEQYF
-	TRBJ2-3	TRBV9	TRBD2	TGTGCCAGCAGCGTAGCAGCGGGGGGCGGCACAGATACGCAGTATTTT	CASSVAAGGGTDTQYF
-	TRBJ2-7	TRBV5-5	TRBD1	TGTGCCAGCAGTTCCGGGACAGCCTACGAGCAGTACTTC	CASSSGTAYEQYF
-	TRBJ2-7	TRBV7-2	TRBD2	TGTGCCAGCAGTGTGACTAGCGGGCTCTCCTACGAGCAGTACTTC	CASSVTSGLSYEQYF
-	TRBJ1-2	TRBV4-3	-	TGCGCCAGCAGCCAAGGGCAGAAAGATGGCTACACCTTC	CASSQGQKDGYTF
-	TRBJ2-3	TRBV5-1	-	TGCGCCAGCAGCTTCTCGGACACTAGCACAGATACGCAGTATTTT	CASSFSDTSTDTQYF
-	TRBJ1-1	TRBV7-9	TRBD1	TGTGCCAGCAGCGTGGACAGGGAGACTGAAGCTTTCTTT	CASSVDRETEAFF
few	TRBJ1-1	TRBV5-1	-	TGCGCCAGCAGCTTAAGGGGGAGGGAGAGGACTGAAGCTTTCTTT	CASSLRGRERTEAFF
-	TRBJ1-3	TRBV5-4	TRBD1	TGTGCCAGCAGCGAGAATATGGGACAGGGGGCAAACACCATATATTTT	CASSENMGQGANTIYF
few	TRBJ2-7	TRBV19	-	TGTGCCACCCTAGGTCGGGGGAACGAGCAGTACTTC	CATLGRGNEQYF
-	TRBJ2-7	TRBV2	TRBD1	TGTGCCAGCAGTGTGGGGACAGGGGCCTACGAGCAGTACTTC	CASSVGTGAYEQYF
-	TRBJ1-1	TRBV5-1	-	TGCGCCAGCAGCCCATGGGGAGGGCAGGGAACTGAAGCTTTCTTT	CASSPWGGQGTEAFF
-	TRBJ1-4	TRBV5-4	-	TGTGCCAGCAGCTTTGAGGGAAATAATGAAAAACTGTTTTTT	CASSFEGNNEKLFF
-	TRBJ2-5	TRBV5-4	TRBD2	TGTGCCAGCAGCAAAGCTAGCGGGGTGGAGACCCAGTACTTC	CASSKASGVETQYF
-	TRBJ1-1	TRBV14	TRBD1	TGTGCCAGCAGCCGGGACAGGGATGGGACTGAAGCTTTCTTT	CASSRDRDGTEAFF
-	TRBJ2-3	TRBV7-6	-	TGTGCCAGCAGCTTAGCCGGGGCGGGGACAGATACGCAGTATTTT	CASSLAGAGTDTQYF
-	TRBJ1-1	TRBV7-9	-	TGTGCCAGCAGCCTCGAGACTGGTTACACTGAAGCTTTCTTT	CASSLETGYTEAFF
-	TRBJ2-1	TRBV3-1/TRBV3-2	TRBD2	TGTGCCAGCAGCCAAGAAGCGGGGGGTGGAGGGGAGCAGTTCTTC	CASSQEAGGGGEQFF
-	TRBJ2-1	TRBV4-3	-	TGCGCCAGCAGCCAAGTTACCACAGGATTCTACAATGAGCAGTTCTTC	CASSQVTTGFYNEQFF
-	TRBJ1-4	TRBV15	-	TGTGCCACCTCTATTGGGTTGAGGGAAAAACTGTTTTTT	CATSIGLREKLFF
-	TRBJ2-4	TRBV28	TRBD1	TGTGCCACCCACTCAGGGGGCGCAAACATTCAGTACTTC	CATHSGGANIQYF